This T cell receptor beta chain was identified in a study of vaccination effects on CD4 cells after COVID-19. V was pared by 2 bases and J by 5 bases, with 7 bases between. The germline V gene has CDR1 SGHTA and CDR2 FQGTGA. The CDR3 extends over 13 amino acids. TCRdb's table, derived via immunoSEQ multiplex PCR, lists solely in-frame clones and lacks some. In the table there are about 73,000 clones, under 80% of which are singletons. Sequencing in the ViraFEST assay came after antigen-specific CD4+ T cells had been expanded with viral peptide pools, which were used to stimulate PBMC. Between days 9 and 11 of culture, CD4+ T cells were separated out. None of these healthy vaccinees had been infected with SARS-CoV-2 before vaccination. Turning to this clone: No antigen is known for it.

The sequence was obtained from a human donor who received a COVID-19 vaccine. The sample in question was CD4+ T cells from PBMCs cultured with SARS-CoV-2 spike peptides, obtained before COVID-19 vaccination. The chain is built from TRBV7-3 and TRBJ1-5; D gene uncertain. The CDR3 sequence: CASSLSPHQPQHF. CDR3 DNA: TGTGCCAGCAGCTTATCACCACATCAGCCCCAGCATTTT.